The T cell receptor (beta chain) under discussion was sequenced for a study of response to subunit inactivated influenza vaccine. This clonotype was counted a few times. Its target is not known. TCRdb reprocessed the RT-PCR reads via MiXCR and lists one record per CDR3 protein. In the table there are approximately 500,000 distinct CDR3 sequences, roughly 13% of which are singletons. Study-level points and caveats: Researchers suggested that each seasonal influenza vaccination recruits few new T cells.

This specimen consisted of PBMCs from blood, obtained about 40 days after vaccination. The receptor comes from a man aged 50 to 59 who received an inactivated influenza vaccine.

The CDR3 reads CASRYPPGQGATGELFF. The CDR3 DNA sequence: TGTGCCAGCAGATACCCTCCGGGACAGGGAGCCACCGGGGAGCTGTTTTTT. The chain has TRBV6-5 and TRBJ2-2; 9 nucleotides agree with TRBD1. V shed 6 bases and J 4 bases; nucleotides not matched to a gene: 12. Germline CDR1 MNHEY, CDR2 SVGAGI. CDR3 length equals 17 residues.